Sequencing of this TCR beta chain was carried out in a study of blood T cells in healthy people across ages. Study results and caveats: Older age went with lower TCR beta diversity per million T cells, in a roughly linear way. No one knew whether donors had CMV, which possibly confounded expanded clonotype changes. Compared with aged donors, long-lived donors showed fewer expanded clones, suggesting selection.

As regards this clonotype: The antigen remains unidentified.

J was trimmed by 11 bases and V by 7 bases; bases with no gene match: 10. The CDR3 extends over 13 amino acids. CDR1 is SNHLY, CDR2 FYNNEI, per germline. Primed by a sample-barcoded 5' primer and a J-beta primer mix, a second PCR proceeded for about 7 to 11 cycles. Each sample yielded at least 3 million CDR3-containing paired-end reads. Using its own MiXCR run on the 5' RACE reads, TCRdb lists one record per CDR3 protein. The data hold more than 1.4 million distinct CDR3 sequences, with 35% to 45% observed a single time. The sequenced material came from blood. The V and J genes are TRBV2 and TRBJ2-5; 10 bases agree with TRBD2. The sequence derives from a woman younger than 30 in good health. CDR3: CASILAGVGEQYF. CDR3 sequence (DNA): TGTGCCAGCATTCTAGCGGGAGTTGGGGAGCAGTACTTC.